These 14 T cell receptor beta chains originate from one sample sequenced in a study of T-cell reconstitution after alpha-beta-depleted transplantation in children listed by TCRdb under 2016. The treatment or condition label for this specimen denotes: allogeneic hematopoietic cell transplantation with graft depleted of TCRalphabeta T cells and CD19 B cells. Library generation was performed with PCR. TCRdb lists the instrument as Illumina HiSeq 2500. To normalize quantification of the TCRbeta repertoire, the TCR libraries were built with molecular barcoding that relied on unique molecular identifiers. TCRdb passed the public sequencing reads through fastp at Q25 and MiXCR, retaining productive beta sequences. When rows share a CDR3 protein, they turn into one entry using the most common DNA and genes. This sample lists approximately 70,000 distinct CDR3 sequences; 4.9% were detected once. 18% of the sample rests with the top ten.

Sequenced here: PBMCs, mostly from graft donor cells, sampled 180 days after TCRalphabeta/CD19-depleted stem cell transplant. Every receptor here comes from a boy younger than two who had a stem cell transplant for acute myeloid leukemia, so the T cells may come from the graft donor.

This clonotype showed up many times. This rearrangement joins TRBV20-1 to TRBJ2-7; the D gene is possibly TRBD2 (5 bases). The CDR3 extends over 13 amino acids. CDR1 DFQATT and CDR2 SNEGSKA come from the germline V gene (reference sequence). V was cut by 6 bases and J by 4 bases, with 16 bases left in between. The CDR3 protein is CSARGIEAYEQYF. The CDR3 DNA follows: TGCAGTGCCCGGGGAATAGAGGCGTACGAGCAGTACTTC.

This clonotype was observed a handful of times. This sequence joins TRBV12-3 or TRBV12-4 and TRBJ1-6; the D is unclear. With 7 bases removed from V and 5 bases from J, the gap between germline ends came to 12 bases. CDR3 length: 14 amino acids. CDR3 nucleotide sequence: TGTGCCAGCACCATGGGCGGAGATAATTCACCCCTCCACTTT. Protein: CASTMGGDNSPLHF.

This clonotype was seen repeatedly, ten times or more. The rearrangement joins TRBV3-1 to TRBJ1-1, with D perhaps TRBD1 (5 bases). CDR3 length: 15 residues. Between the trimmed V and J ends, which lost 2 bases and 0 bases, there was a span of 10 bases. Germline assignment: CDR1 LGHDT and CDR2 YNNKEL (reference sequence). CDR3 DNA: TGTGCCAGCAGCCAACTTGGGGCCGTGAACACTGAAGCTTTCTTT. Translating gives CASSQLGAVNTEAFF.

This clonotype was detected many times. The chain is built from TRBV9 and TRBJ2-1; 8 positions agree with TRBD1. The V and J ends lost 6 bases and 2 bases, in that order; junction bases with no gene match: 10. CDR3 length: 16 amino acids. From germline, CDR1 is SGDLS and CDR2 YYNGEE. CDR3: CASNAPGQGPYNEQFF. The CDR3 DNA reads as TGTGCCAGCAACGCTCCAGGACAGGGACCCTACAATGAGCAGTTCTTC. Variable domain in full (rest from reference TRBV9 and TRBJ2-1): DSGVTQTPKHLITATGQRVTLRCSPRSGDLSVYWYQQSLDQGLQFLIQYYNGEERAKGNILERFSAQQFPDLHSELNLSSLELGDSALYFCASNAPGQGPYNEQFFGPGTRLTVL.

This clonotype came up many times. The chain links TRBV28 to TRBJ2-2; 10 positions match TRBD1. Germline loops: CDR1 MDHEN, CDR2 SYDVKM. V lost 3 bases, J lost 1 base, and 5 bases stayed unmatched. The CDR3 spans 17 residues. The CDR3 region is CASSLAGTGVNTGELFF. DNA for the CDR3: TGTGCCAGCAGTTTGGCCGGGACAGGGGTGAACACCGGGGAGCTGTTTTTT. Drawing the rest from reference TRBV28 and TRBJ2-2, the complete variable domain is DVKVTQSSRYLVKRTGEKVFLECVQDMDHENMFWYRQDPGLGLRLIYFSYDVKMKEKGDIPEGYSVSREKKERFSLILESASTNQTSMYLCASSLAGTGVNTGELFFGEGSRLTVL.

This clonotype was seen repeatedly, ten times or more. V is TRBV6-5 and J is TRBJ2-1; 7 bases align to TRBD1. The V segment lost 2 bases and the J segment 12 bases; nucleotides outside the gene matches: 10. The germline V gene encodes CDR1 MNHEY and CDR2 SVGAGI. The CDR3 contains 14 residues. The CDR3 DNA sequence: TGTGCCAGCAGTTACGAGAACAGGGGCCGTCCGCAGTTCTTC. Translated, it gives CASSYENRGRPQFF.

There are many counts of this clonotype. The chain is built from TRBV12-3 or TRBV12-4 and TRBJ2-7; D possibly corresponds to TRBD2 (7 bases). The V end lost 6 bases, the J end lost 12 bases, and 15 bases lay between the germline ends. The CDR3 runs 11 residues. CDR3 DNA sequence: TGTGCCAGCAGCCAAGGGGGGGACTTGTACTTC. It is translated as CASSQGGDLYF.

This clonotype was seen at least ten times. J is TRBJ1-2 and V is TRBV7-9; tentative D call: TRBD1 (5 bases). Germline CDR1 reads SEHNR; CDR2 reads FQNEAQ (reference sequence). V lost 0 bases and J 3 bases, leaving 8 bases between the germline ends. CDR3 length: 14 residues. The CDR3 coding sequence is TGTGCCAGCAGCTTAGCGAGAGGGGACTATGGCTACACCTTC. Residues: CASSLARGDYGYTF. Combining the CDR3 with reference TRBV7-9 and TRBJ1-2 gives the whole variable domain DTGVSQNPRHKITKRGQNVTFRCDPISEHNRLYWYRQTLGQGPEFLTYFQNEAQLEKSRLLSDRFSAERPKGSFSTLEIQRTEQGDSAMYLCASSLARGDYGYTFGSGTRLTVV.

A remark on this clonotype: Relative to the germline gene, one junction end is altered; a read error may explain this. The chain combines TRBV10-3 with TRBJ2-2; D gene uncertain. Germline loops: CDR1 ENHRY, CDR2 SYGVKD. CDR3 length equals 18 residues. CDR3 sequence: CTISSGFIGEPNTGELFF. CDR3 in DNA: TGTACCATCAGTTCAGGCTTCATCGGTGAACCGAACACCGGGGAGCTGTTTTTT.

This clonotype was observed many times. The chain is built from TRBV5-1 and TRBJ1-6; 7 bases align to TRBD1. CDR3 length: 14 residues. With 2 bases clipped from V and 8 bases from J, the junction kept 4 bases outside the gene matches. CDR1 SGHRS and CDR2 YFSETQ come from the germline V gene. The CDR3 loop is CASSFRQGHSPLHF. Here the CDR3 DNA reads TGCGCCAGCAGCTTCCGACAGGGACATTCACCCCTCCACTTT.

This clonotype was picked up many times. The V call is TRBV11-2, the J call TRBJ1-1; D is undetermined. V lost 1 base, J lost 6 bases, and 9 bases lay in between. This CDR3 is built from 13 residues. Germline assignment: CDR1 SGHAT and CDR2 FQNNGV. The CDR3 DNA reads TGTGCCAGCAGCTTAGGGACGGCCCCTGAAGCTTTCTTT. It translates to CASSLGTAPEAFF.

This clonotype was observed at least ten times. The CDR3 sequence: CASSLALIDRDNEKLFF. The CDR3 coding sequence is TGTGCCAGCAGCTTAGCTTTGATAGACAGGGATAATGAAAAACTGTTTTTT. This sequence joins TRBV7-8 and TRBJ1-4; 7 bases map to TRBD1. This CDR3 has 17 residues. CDR1 is SGHVS, CDR2 FQNEAQ, per germline. The J segment lost 4 bases and the V segment lost 0 bases, leaving 8 bases of the junction unmatched.

This clonotype was seen at least ten times. The chain couples TRBV15 to TRBJ2-3, with 9 nucleotides matching TRBD2. The V gene end was trimmed by 0 bases and the J gene end by 6 bases; junction bases not matched to a gene: 7. Germline values: CDR1 LNHNV, CDR2 YYDKDF (reference sequence). The CDR3 is 16 amino acids. The CDR3, as DNA: TGTGCCACCAGCAGAGATCTGGCGGGGGGGCTGGATACGCAGTATTTT. Amino acid sequence: CATSRDLAGGLDTQYF. Variable domain in full (rest from reference TRBV15 and TRBJ2-3): DAMVIQNPRYQVTQFGKPVTLSCSQTLNHNVMYWYQQKSSQAPKLLFHYYDKDFNNEADTPDNFQSRRPNTSFCFLDIRSPGLGDTAMYLCATSRDLAGGLDTQYFGPGTRLTVL.

This clonotype was detected ten times or more. This chain uses TRBV20-1 with TRBJ1-6, with 9 bases fitting TRBD1. The V segment lost 1 base and the J segment 5 bases; nucleotides outside the gene matches: 9. CDR1 is DFQATT and CDR2 is SNEGSKA in the germline V gene (reference sequence). The CDR3 sequence is 17 residues long. The CDR3: CSARAIEGTGHNSPLHF. CDR3 nucleotide sequence: TGCAGTGCTAGAGCCATTGAAGGGACAGGGCATAATTCACCCCTCCACTTT.